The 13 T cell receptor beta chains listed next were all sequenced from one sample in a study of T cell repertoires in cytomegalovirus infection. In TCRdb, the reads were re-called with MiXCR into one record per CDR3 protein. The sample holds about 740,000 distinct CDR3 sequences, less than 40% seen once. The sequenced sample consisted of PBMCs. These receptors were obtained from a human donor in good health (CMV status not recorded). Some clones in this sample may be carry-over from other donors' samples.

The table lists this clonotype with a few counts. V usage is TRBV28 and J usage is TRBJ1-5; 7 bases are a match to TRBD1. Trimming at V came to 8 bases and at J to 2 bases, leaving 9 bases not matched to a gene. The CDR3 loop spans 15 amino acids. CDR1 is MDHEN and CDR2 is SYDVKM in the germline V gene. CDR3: CASQGTVQGNQPQHF. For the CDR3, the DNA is TGTGCCAGCCAAGGGACAGTCCAAGGCAATCAGCCCCAGCATTTT. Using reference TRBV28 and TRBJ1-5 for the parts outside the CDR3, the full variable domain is DVKVTQSSRYLVKRTGEKVFLECVQDMDHENMFWYRQDPGLGLRLIYFSYDVKMKEKGDIPEGYSVSREKKERFSLILESASTNQTSMYLCASQGTVQGNQPQHFGDGTRLSIL.

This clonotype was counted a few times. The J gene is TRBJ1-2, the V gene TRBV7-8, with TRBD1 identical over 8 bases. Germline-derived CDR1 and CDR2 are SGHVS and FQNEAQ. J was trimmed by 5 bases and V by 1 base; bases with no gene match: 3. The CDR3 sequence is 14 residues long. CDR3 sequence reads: CASSLGGQEYGYTF. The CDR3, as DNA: TGTGCCAGCAGCTTAGGGGGACAGGAGTATGGCTACACCTTC.

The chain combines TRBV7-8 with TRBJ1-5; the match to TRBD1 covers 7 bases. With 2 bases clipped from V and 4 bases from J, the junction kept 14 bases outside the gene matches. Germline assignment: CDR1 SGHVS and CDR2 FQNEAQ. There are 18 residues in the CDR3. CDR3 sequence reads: CASSLYSRQGVGNQPQHF. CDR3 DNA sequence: TGTGCCAGCAGCTTATACTCTAGACAGGGAGTTGGAAATCAGCCCCAGCATTTT.

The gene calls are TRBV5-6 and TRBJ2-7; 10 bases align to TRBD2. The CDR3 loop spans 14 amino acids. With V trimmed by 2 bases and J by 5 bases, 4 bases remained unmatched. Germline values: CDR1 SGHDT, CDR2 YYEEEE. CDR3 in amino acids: CASSFLAGANEQYF. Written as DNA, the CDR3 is TGTGCCAGCAGCTTCCTAGCGGGGGCGAACGAGCAGTACTTC.

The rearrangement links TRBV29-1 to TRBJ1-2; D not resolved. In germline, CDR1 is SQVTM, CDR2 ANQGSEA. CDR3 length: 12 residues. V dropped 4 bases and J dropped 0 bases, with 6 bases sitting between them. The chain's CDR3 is CSVGASNYGYTF. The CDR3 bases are TGCAGCGTTGGAGCGTCTAACTATGGCTACACCTTC.

This CDR3 is CASSEPLLAGEVGELFF. The CDR3 DNA sequence: TGTGCCAGCAGTGAGCCCCTCCTGGCGGGAGAGGTCGGGGAGCTGTTTTTT. The V gene is TRBV6-1, the J gene TRBJ2-2, with 7 positions matching TRBD2. The CDR3 covers 17 residues. The J segment lost 7 bases and the V segment lost 3 bases, leaving 14 bases of the junction unmatched. Germline V gene data show CDR1 as MNHNS and CDR2 as SASEGT.

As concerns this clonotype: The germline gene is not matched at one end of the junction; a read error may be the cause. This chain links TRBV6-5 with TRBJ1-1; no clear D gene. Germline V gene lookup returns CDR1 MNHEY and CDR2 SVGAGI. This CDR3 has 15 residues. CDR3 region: CASSYVGVGSTDAFF. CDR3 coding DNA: TGTGCCAGCAGTTACGTTGGAGTCGGGTCCACTGACGCTTTCTTT.

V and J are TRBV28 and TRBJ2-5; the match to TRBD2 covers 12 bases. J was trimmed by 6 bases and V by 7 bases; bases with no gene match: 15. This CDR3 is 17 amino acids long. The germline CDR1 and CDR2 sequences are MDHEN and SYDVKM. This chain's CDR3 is CASTSPSASGGVKTQYF. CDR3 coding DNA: TGTGCCAGCACTTCTCCATCGGCTAGCGGGGGGGTCAAGACCCAGTACTTC.

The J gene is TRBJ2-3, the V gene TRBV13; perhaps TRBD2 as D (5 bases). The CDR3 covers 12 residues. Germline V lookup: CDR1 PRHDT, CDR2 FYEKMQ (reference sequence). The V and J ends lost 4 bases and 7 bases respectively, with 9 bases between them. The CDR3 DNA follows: TGTGCCAGCAGCTCCTCGGGGAATACGCAGTATTTT. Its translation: CASSSSGNTQYF.

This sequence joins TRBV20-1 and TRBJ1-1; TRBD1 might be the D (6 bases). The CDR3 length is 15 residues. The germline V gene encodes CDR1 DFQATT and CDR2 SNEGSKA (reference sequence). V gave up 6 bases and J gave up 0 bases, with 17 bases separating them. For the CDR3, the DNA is TGCAGTGCACTATCAGGGGTTAGCGTGAACACTGAAGCTTTCTTT. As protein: CSALSGVSVNTEAFF.

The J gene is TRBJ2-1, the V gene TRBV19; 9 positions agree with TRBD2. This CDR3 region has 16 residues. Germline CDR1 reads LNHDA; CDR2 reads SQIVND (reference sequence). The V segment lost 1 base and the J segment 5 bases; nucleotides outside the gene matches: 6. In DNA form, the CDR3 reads TGTGCCAGTAGTATAGGGGTAGCGGGAGCCCACAATGAGCAGTTCTTC. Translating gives CASSIGVAGAHNEQFF.

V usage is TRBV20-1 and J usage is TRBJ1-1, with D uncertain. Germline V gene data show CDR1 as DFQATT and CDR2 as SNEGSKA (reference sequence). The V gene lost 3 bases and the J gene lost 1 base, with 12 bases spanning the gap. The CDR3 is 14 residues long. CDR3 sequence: CSASPPVGNTEAFF. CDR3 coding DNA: TGCAGTGCTAGTCCGCCGGTTGGGAACACTGAAGCTTTCTTT.

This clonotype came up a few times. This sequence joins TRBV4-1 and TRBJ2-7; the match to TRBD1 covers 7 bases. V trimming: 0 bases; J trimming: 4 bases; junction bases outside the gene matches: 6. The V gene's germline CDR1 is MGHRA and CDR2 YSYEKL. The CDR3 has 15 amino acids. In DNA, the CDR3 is TGCGCCAGCAGCCAAGATTTCGACAGGGAATACGAGCAGTACTTC. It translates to CASSQDFDREYEQYF.